These 11 T cell receptor beta chains were all obtained from the same sample, sequenced in a study of T-cell reconstitution after alpha-beta-depleted transplantation in children. As it was prepared, the TCRbeta library received unique molecular identifiers. TCRdb processed the PCR reads anew with MiXCR; each CDR3 protein has one entry. The repertoire has more than 550,000 distinct CDR3 sequences, 10% of them found once; the top ten carry less than 5%. The material was PBMCs from the stem cell graft donor, obtained from the stem cell graft. The receptors were gathered from a human donor who donated a stem cell graft to a child with acute myeloid leukemia.

The chain combines TRBV29-1 with TRBJ2-5, with a weak D call TRBD2 (5 bases). Trimming pared 6 bases from V and 5 bases from J, leaving 13 bases between. CDR1 is SQVTM and CDR2 is ANQGSEA in the germline V gene. The CDR3 runs to 12 residues. The CDR3 region has the DNA TGCAGCGTGAGAGGGCATGTGGAGACCCAGTACTTC. It yields the protein CSVRGHVETQYF. The whole variable domain, filled in from reference TRBV29-1 and TRBJ2-5, reads SAVISQKPSRDICQRGTSLTIQCQVDSQVTMMFWYRQQPGQSLTLIATANQGSEATYESGFVIDKFPISRPNLTFSTLTVSNMSPEDSSIYLCSVRGHVETQYFGPGTRLLVL.

This clonotype was seen a few times. The chain has TRBV20-1 and TRBJ2-7; TRBD1 might be the D (5 bases). Germline lookup yields CDR1 DFQATT and CDR2 SNEGSKA (reference sequence). Trimming shortened V by 3 bases and J by 7 bases, and 19 bases separated the two germline ends. The CDR3 extends over 14 amino acids. In nucleotides, the CDR3 is TGCAGTGCTAGTAAGGGGTCCGCCAAGATAGAGCAGTACTTC. It is translated as CSASKGSAKIEQYF.

This clonotype was seen a handful of times. The rearrangement uses TRBV7-2 and TRBJ2-7, with D tentatively TRBD1 or TRBD2 (5 bases each). This CDR3 region has 15 residues. CDR1 is SGHTA, CDR2 FQGNSA, per germline. Trimming took off 1 base at V and 1 base at J, with 11 bases between the two ends. CDR3 sequence reads: CASSLDGGTSYEQYF. The CDR3 coding sequence is TGTGCCAGCAGCTTAGATGGTGGGACGTCCTACGAGCAGTACTTC.

This clonotype has only a few counts. This rearrangement joins TRBV5-5 to TRBJ2-7; TRBD1 or TRBD2 may be the D gene (5 bases each). V gave up 4 bases and J gave up 0 bases, with 17 bases separating them. Germline V lookup: CDR1 SGHKS, CDR2 YYEKEE (reference sequence). The CDR3 length is 16 residues. The CDR3 bases are TGTGCCAGCAGCAGAGATTTCGGGACCGCCTCCTACGAGCAGTACTTC. This codes for CASSRDFGTASYEQYF.

The genes are TRBV20-1 and TRBJ2-4; TRBD1 agrees at 7 bases. The CDR3 runs to 15 residues. V lost 2 bases, J lost 5 bases, and 9 bases stayed unmatched. The germline gives CDR1 DFQATT, CDR2 SNEGSKA (reference sequence). This chain's CDR3 is CSARPLPGGQNIQYF. The CDR3 bases are TGCAGTGCTAGACCTTTGCCAGGGGGACAAAACATTCAGTACTTC.

This clonotype was recorded many times. The chain links TRBV29-1 to TRBJ1-1; maybe TRBD1 (5 bases). The CDR3 contains 11 residues. Per germline, CDR1 SQVTM and CDR2 ANQGSEA. Trimming cost V 5 bases and J 6 bases, with 10 bases left between them. CDR3: CSVLGASEAFF. In DNA form, the CDR3 reads TGCAGCGTTCTAGGGGCATCTGAAGCTTTCTTT. Complete variable domain (other parts from reference TRBV29-1 and TRBJ1-1): SAVISQKPSRDICQRGTSLTIQCQVDSQVTMMFWYRQQPGQSLTLIATANQGSEATYESGFVIDKFPISRPNLTFSTLTVSNMSPEDSSIYLCSVLGASEAFFGQGTRLTVV.

This clonotype was observed a few times. V and J are TRBV24-1 and TRBJ2-5; 13 positions agree with TRBD2. With 7 bases clipped from V and 5 bases from J, the junction kept 12 bases outside the gene matches. Germline loops: CDR1 KGHDR, CDR2 SFDVKD. CDR3 length equals 17 residues. The CDR3: CATSLGGLAGEGETQYF. CDR3 DNA sequence: TGTGCCACCAGCCTCGGAGGACTAGCGGGAGAGGGGGAGACCCAGTACTTC.

This clonotype was seen a handful of times. The chain employs TRBV5-5 and TRBJ2-1; D is unresolved. Trimming left V 4 bases short and J 7 bases short, with 15 bases between. This CDR3 comprises 14 residues. Germline loops: CDR1 SGHKS, CDR2 YYEKEE (reference sequence). Here the CDR3 reads CASSTVDLINEQFF. CDR3 nucleotide sequence: TGTGCCAGCAGCACCGTGGACCTTATTAATGAGCAGTTCTTC.

This clonotype came up many times. This rearrangement joins TRBV30 to TRBJ1-2; a weak D match, TRBD1 (5 bases). V was pared by 0 bases and J by 8 bases, with 13 bases between. Germline-derived CDR1 and CDR2 are GTSNPN and SVGIG (reference sequence). This CDR3 has 13 residues. CDR3 residues: CAWSVQKGDGYTF. CDR3 sequence (DNA): TGTGCCTGGAGTGTACAGAAAGGGGACGGCTACACCTTC.

This sequence joins TRBV24-1 and TRBJ2-7; 7 bases map to TRBD1. V dropped 4 bases and J dropped 1; count of bases not matched to a gene: 6. Per germline, CDR1 KGHDR and CDR2 SFDVKD. The CDR3 is 15 residues long. In DNA form, the CDR3 reads TGTGCCACCAGTGACCCTAGACAGGGTTCCTACGAGCAGTACTTC. Amino acids: CATSDPRQGSYEQYF.

This clonotype showed up just a few times. The V and J genes are TRBV12-3 or TRBV12-4 and TRBJ2-2, with D possibly being TRBD2 (5 bases). The V end lost 2 bases, the J end lost 6 bases, and 7 bases lay between the germline ends. This CDR3 has 13 amino acids. CDR3 sequence reads: CASSLMRAGELFF. DNA of the CDR3: TGTGCCAGCAGTTTAATGCGGGCCGGGGAGCTGTTTTTT.